Below are 14 T cell receptor beta chains sequenced from a single sample in a study of T-cell reconstitution after alpha-beta-depleted transplantation in children. Preparation of the TCRbeta library involved a method that used unique molecular identifiers. TCRdb analysed the PCR reads with MiXCR anew, one entry per CDR3 protein. The repertoire includes hundreds of thousands of distinct CDR3 sequences, around a third of them detected once, and 2% to 3% sits in the top ten. The sequencing used PBMCs from the stem cell graft donor, collected from the stem cell graft. These receptors all stem from a human donor who donated a stem cell graft to a child with aplastic anemia.

CDR3 loop: CASSHRAPNQPQHF. For the CDR3, the DNA is TGTGCCAGTAGTCACAGGGCCCCGAATCAGCCCCAGCATTTT. The chain combines TRBV19 with TRBJ1-5, with D maybe TRBD1 (6 bases). This CDR3 contains 14 residues. V was shortened by 5 bases and J by 4 bases, with 12 bases between the two germline ends. Germline-derived CDR1 and CDR2 are LNHDA and SQIVND (reference sequence).

This chain connects TRBV18 to TRBJ1-1, with 7 bases matching TRBD1. The CDR3 sequence is 13 residues long. Germline V gives CDR1 KGHSH, CDR2 LQKENI. V lost 6 bases and J lost 5; bases outside the gene matches: 6. The CDR3 DNA reads as TGTGCCAGCTCGGGGGCAGGGGGGACTGAAGCTTTCTTT. This sequence encodes CASSGAGGTEAFF.

In this sample, this clonotype turned up a few times. The chain couples TRBV18 to TRBJ1-2, with 7 bases lining up with TRBD1. The germline gives CDR1 KGHSH, CDR2 LQKENI. CDR3 length: 14 residues. The V gene end was trimmed by 8 bases and the J gene end by 0 bases; junction bases not matched to a gene: 6. CDR3 protein: CASSTGTANYGYTF. In DNA, the CDR3 is TGTGCCAGCAGCACTGGGACAGCTAACTATGGCTACACCTTC.

This clonotype occurred many times. V gene TRBV29-1 combines with J gene TRBJ2-1; 11 bases are shared with TRBD1. Germline-derived CDR1 and CDR2 are SQVTM and ANQGSEA. The junction had 3 bases not matched to a gene; V was cut back by 7 bases and J by 4 bases. The CDR3 is made up of 13 amino acids. This chain's CDR3 is CSGRDRGYNEQFF. CDR3 nucleotide sequence: TGCAGCGGGCGGGACAGGGGGTACAATGAGCAGTTCTTC.

This clonotype was counted a few times. The rearrangement joins TRBV5-1 to TRBJ2-1; D ambiguous. CDR1 is SGHRS, CDR2 YFSETQ, per germline. This CDR3 has 14 residues. V gave up 0 bases and J gave up 5 bases, with 9 bases separating them. The CDR3 here is CASSLVVRNNEQFF. CDR3 nucleotides: TGCGCCAGCAGCTTGGTAGTCAGAAACAATGAGCAGTTCTTC.

The V gene is TRBV5-4, the J gene TRBJ1-1; D is ambiguous. CDR3 size: 14 residues. V lost 1 base and J 3 bases, leaving 10 bases between the germline ends. The germline V gene encodes CDR1 SGHNT and CDR2 YYREEE (reference sequence). CDR3 nucleotides: TGTGCCAGCAGCTTGTCGGGGAGGGACACTGAAGCTTTCTTT. The encoded protein is CASSLSGRDTEAFF.

DNA for the CDR3: TGCAGCGTTGAAAATGACAGCGGCCATGGCTACACCTTC. Amino acid sequence: CSVENDSGHGYTF. V and J are TRBV29-1 and TRBJ1-2, with TRBD1 as a possible D gene (5 bases). Deletions cut 2 bases from V and 6 bases from J, with 13 bases between. CDR1 and CDR2 (germline): SQVTM, ANQGSEA. The CDR3 length is 13 residues.

Only a few counts were recorded for this clonotype. The chain recombines TRBV7-9 with TRBJ1-2, with 8 nucleotides matching TRBD1. Trimming removed 5 bases from V and 7 bases from J; junction bases left unmatched: 9. Germline lookup yields CDR1 SEHNR and CDR2 FQNEAQ (reference sequence). CDR3 size: 14 residues. The CDR3 coding sequence is TGTGCCAGCAGCAAAAAGGGACAGGTCTTTGGCTACACCTTC. This gives the protein CASSKKGQVFGYTF.

The table lists this clonotype with a few counts. V usage is TRBV5-1 and J usage is TRBJ1-1; 12 bases match TRBD1. The J segment lost 3 bases and the V segment lost 4 bases, leaving 7 bases of the junction unmatched. This CDR3 has 16 residues. Germline V gene lookup returns CDR1 SGHRS and CDR2 YFSETQ. CDR3 residues: CASSKGTGGRDTEAFF. The CDR3 DNA is TGCGCCAGCAGCAAAGGGACAGGGGGCAGGGACACTGAAGCTTTCTTT.

This clonotype was counted a few times. This chain joins TRBV20-1 and TRBJ1-6, with a weak D call TRBD1 (6 bases). Per germline, CDR1 DFQATT and CDR2 SNEGSKA (reference sequence). The CDR3 has 11 amino acids. The V end lost 1 base, the J end lost 14 bases, and 9 bases lay between the germline ends. For the CDR3, the DNA is TGCAGTGCTAGAGGGACAGAGACCCTCCACTTT. Residues: CSARGTETLHF.

This clonotype was counted only a few times. V gene TRBV12-3 or TRBV12-4 combines with J gene TRBJ2-1, with 12 bases fitting TRBD2. Trimming cost V 6 bases and J 7 bases; bases outside gene matches: 7. CDR3 length: 15 amino acids. This CDR3 is CASRSSGRAGNEQFF. CDR3 DNA: TGTGCCAGCAGGTCTAGCGGGAGGGCCGGGAATGAGCAGTTCTTC.

The chain combines TRBV7-9 with TRBJ2-5, with D perhaps matching TRBD2 (5 bases). The germline V and J ends were trimmed by 5 bases and 4 bases, with 11 bases remaining between them. The CDR3 sequence is 13 residues long. Germline CDR1 SEHNR, CDR2 FQNEAQ (reference sequence). In DNA, the CDR3 is TGTGCCAGCAGCCGATCGAGGGTAGAGACCCAGTACTTC. Protein sequence: CASSRSRVETQYF.

The CDR3 is CASTPLGTGGLNEQFF. The DNA of the CDR3 is TGTGCCAGCACCCCACTCGGGACAGGGGGCTTGAATGAGCAGTTCTTC. This sequence joins TRBV6-1 and TRBJ2-1; 12 nucleotides agree with TRBD1. CDR3 length equals 16 residues. Germline V CDR1 and CDR2: MNHNS, SASEGT. J was trimmed by 7 bases and V by 7 bases; bases with no gene match: 11.

V and J are TRBV4-1 and TRBJ1-5, with D perhaps TRBD1 (6 bases). This CDR3 has 15 residues. The V gene's germline CDR1 is MGHRA and CDR2 YSYEKL. Trimming took off 0 bases at V and 9 bases at J, with 15 bases between the two ends. The CDR3 region has the DNA TGCGCCAGCAGCCAAGAAGGGGGAGGGGTCGGGCCCCAGCATTTT. It encodes CASSQEGGGVGPQHF.